The clone carrying this T cell receptor beta chain was detected a few times. Its specificity is unknown. This sample was taken from a study of human T cells and chemical hapten exposure. Study-level information: The scalp of each patient received a weekly diphenylcyclopropenone dose for the full roughly 25-week study. The patients were mostly female; they had alopecia areata, totalis or universalis.

General study results and limits: It was expanded TCRs that formed significantly more large CDR3 similarity clusters than controls did.

Time point indicated: patch test 3, about 24 weeks after DPC sensitization. Stated treatment: therapeutic diphenylcyclopropenone sensitization with weekly scalp DPC. A single record per CDR3 protein comes from TCRdb applying MiXCR to the RACE reads. The sample holds some 79,000 distinct CDR3 sequences, roughly 10% seen once. Germline assignment: CDR1 SGHTA and CDR2 FQGNSA. The length of the CDR3 is 13 residues. V lost 5 bases and J 5 bases, leaving 9 bases between the germline ends. The clonotype was recovered from a woman aged 50 to 60 with alopecia areata. Some clones in this sample may be carry-over from other donors' samples. The material was whole blood, obtained in connection with sensitization to the hapten diphenylcyclopropenone (DPC). The genes are TRBV7-2 and TRBJ2-2, with D unresolved. CDR3: CASSQSGTGELFF. The CDR3, as DNA: TGTGCCAGCAGCCAAAGTGGGACCGGGGAGCTGTTTTTT.